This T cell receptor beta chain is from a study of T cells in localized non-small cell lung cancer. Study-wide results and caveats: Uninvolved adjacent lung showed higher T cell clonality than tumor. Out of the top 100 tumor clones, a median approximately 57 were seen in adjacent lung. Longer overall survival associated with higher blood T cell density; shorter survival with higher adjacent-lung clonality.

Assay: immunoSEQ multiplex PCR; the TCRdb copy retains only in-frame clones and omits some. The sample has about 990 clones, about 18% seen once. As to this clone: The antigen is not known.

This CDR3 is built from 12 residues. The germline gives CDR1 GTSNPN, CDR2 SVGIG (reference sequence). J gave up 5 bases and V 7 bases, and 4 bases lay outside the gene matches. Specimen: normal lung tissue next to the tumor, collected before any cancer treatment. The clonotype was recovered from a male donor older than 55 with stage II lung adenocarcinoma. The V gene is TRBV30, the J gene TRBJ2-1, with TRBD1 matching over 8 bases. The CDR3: CASRTGNNEQFF. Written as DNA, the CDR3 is TGTGCCTCAAGGACAGGGAACAATGAGCAGTTCTTC.